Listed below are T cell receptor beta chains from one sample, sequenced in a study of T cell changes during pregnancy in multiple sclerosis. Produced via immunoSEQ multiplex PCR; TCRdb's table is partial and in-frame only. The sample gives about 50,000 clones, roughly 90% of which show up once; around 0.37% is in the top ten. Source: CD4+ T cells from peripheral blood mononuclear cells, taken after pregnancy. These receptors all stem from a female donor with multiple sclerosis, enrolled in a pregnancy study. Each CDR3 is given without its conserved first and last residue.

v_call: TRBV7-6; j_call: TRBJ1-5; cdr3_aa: ASSQGAFSPNQPQH
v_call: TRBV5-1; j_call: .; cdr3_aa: ASSLGLGQGANEQY
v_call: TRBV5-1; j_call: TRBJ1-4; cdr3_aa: ASSFGGGDEKLF
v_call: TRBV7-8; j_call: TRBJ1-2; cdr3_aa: ATANNRGYGYT
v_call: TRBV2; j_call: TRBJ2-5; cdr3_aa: ASTGTVQETQY
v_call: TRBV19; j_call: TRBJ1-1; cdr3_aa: ASSVKGDTEAF
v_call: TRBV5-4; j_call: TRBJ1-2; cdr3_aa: ASSPTGNYGYT
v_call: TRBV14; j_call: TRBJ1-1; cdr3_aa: ASSHSQGEGTEAF
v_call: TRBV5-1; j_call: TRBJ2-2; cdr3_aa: ASSFRDRGFGSTGELF
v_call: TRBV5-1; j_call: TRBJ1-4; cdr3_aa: ASSLAGQGVSNEKLF
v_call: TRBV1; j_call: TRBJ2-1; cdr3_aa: TSNDRDTEGGLNNEQF
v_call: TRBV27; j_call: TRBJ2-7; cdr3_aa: ASSLKRDDEQY
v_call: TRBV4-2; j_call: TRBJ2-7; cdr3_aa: ASSIRPTSGDSYEQY
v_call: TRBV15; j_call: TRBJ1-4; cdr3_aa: ATSYGDEKLF
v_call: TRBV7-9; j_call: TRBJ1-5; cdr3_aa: ASSSGGGGNQPQH
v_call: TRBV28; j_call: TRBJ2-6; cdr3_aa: ASRPYAGGSPSSSGANVLT
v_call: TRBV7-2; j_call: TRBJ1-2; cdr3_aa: ASSLPGVGYGYT
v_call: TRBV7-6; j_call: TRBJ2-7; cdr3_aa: ASSFRLSGQKTYEQY
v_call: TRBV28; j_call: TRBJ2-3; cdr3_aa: ASGNRVLRGTDTQY
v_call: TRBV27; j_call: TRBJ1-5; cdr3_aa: ASSLDRDQPQH
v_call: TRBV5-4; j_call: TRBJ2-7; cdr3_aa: ASSLAGTGVHEQY
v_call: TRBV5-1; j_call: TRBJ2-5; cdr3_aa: ASSLSQWTGKRQETQY
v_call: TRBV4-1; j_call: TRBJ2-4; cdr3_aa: ATLSRENIQY
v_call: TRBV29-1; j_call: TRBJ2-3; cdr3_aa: SVGDRVGTDTQY
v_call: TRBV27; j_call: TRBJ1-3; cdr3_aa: ASSFGATGNTIY
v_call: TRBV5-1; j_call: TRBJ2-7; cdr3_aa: ASSLGGGPYEQY
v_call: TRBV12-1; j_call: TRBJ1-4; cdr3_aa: ASSSRPPTSTNEKLF
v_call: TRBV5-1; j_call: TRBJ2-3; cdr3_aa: ASSHEWSDTQY
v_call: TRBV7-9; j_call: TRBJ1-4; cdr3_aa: ASSPGTGYREKLF
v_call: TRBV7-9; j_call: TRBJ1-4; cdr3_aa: ASSPGTGPNEKLF
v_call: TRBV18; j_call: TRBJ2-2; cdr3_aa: ASSPSPPGGGQAGELF
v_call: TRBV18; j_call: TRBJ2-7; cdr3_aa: ASSPLWTSVSYEQY
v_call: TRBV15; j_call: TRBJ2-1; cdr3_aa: ATRKSSEQF
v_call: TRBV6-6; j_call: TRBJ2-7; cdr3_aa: ASRGLAGSLEQY
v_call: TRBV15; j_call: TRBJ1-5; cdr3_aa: AGHNQPQH
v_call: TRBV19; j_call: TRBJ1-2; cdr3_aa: ASSLAGGGTYYGYT
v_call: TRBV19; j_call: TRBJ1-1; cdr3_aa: ASTYLTGQKNTEAF
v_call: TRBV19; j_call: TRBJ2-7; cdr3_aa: ASSNRPPYEQY